The 30 T cell receptor beta chains listed next were all sequenced from one sample in a study of tumor T cells in aggressive B-cell lymphoma. Profiled with immunoSEQ multiplex PCR; TCRdb holds only in-frame clones, not every one. The sample records about 1,600 clones, about 90% being singletons. The sample comprised tumor tissue. Every receptor here comes from an adult with diffuse large B cell lymphoma.

The CDR3 reads CASSADRGLLETQYF. As DNA, the CDR3 is TGCGCCAGCAGCGCGGACAGGGGGCTGTTGGAGACCCAGTACTTC. The chain has TRBV5-1 and TRBJ2-5; TRBD1 matches 11 bases. Germline-derived CDR1 and CDR2 are SGHRS and YFSETQ. Trimming at V came to 4 bases and at J to 5 bases, leaving 7 bases not matched to a gene. The CDR3 runs 15 residues.

The chain is built from TRBV4-2 and TRBJ2-5; 8 bases line up with TRBD2. Per germline, CDR1 LGHNA and CDR2 YNFKEQ. Trimming at V came to 1 base and at J to 5 bases, leaving 6 bases not matched to a gene. The CDR3 has 15 residues. CDR3 in amino acids: CASSQGTSLVETQYF. The CDR3 DNA reads as TGTGCCAGCAGCCAAGGGACTAGCTTAGTGGAGACCCAGTACTTC.

V and J are TRBV27 and TRBJ2-7; possibly TRBD1 for D (5 bases). V was trimmed by 5 bases and J by 3 bases, leaving 11 bases between them. The CDR3 contains 13 residues. CDR1 MNHEY and CDR2 SMNVEV come from the germline V gene (reference sequence). DNA of the CDR3: TGTGCCAGCAGTCCCCTGCAGGGCTACGAGCAGTACTTC. This translates into CASSPLQGYEQYF.

The CDR3 DNA reads as TGCGCCAGCAGCCAAGAAACGGTGAACACTGAAGCTTTCTTT. This translates into CASSQETVNTEAFF. The chain employs TRBV4-1 and TRBJ1-1; D is uncertain. This CDR3 region has 14 residues. Trimming left V 0 bases short and J 0 bases short, with 5 bases between. CDR1 MGHRA and CDR2 YSYEKL come from the germline V gene.

The chain is built from TRBV6-5 and TRBJ2-7, with D possibly being TRBD2 (6 bases). The CDR3 covers 14 residues. Trimming took off 4 bases at V and 0 bases at J, with 10 bases between the two ends. The germline V gene encodes CDR1 MNHEY and CDR2 SVGAGI. CDR3 DNA sequence: TGTGCCAGCAGTTTACGAGCGGGCTCCTACGAGCAGTACTTC. Protein: CASSLRAGSYEQYF.

The chain joins TRBV7-2 to TRBJ1-2, with 7 bases fitting TRBD1. This CDR3 comprises 14 residues. Germline V lookup: CDR1 SGHTA, CDR2 FQGNSA. Germline trimming cut 4 bases from V and 5 bases from J; bases unmatched to any gene: 7. The CDR3 bases are TGTGCCAGCAGCTCCGGGACAGAAATTTATGGCTACACCTTC. It yields the protein CASSSGTEIYGYTF.

This chain joins TRBV7-9 and TRBJ2-2, with 8 nucleotides matching TRBD2. J was trimmed by 3 bases and V by 9 bases; bases with no gene match: 6. Germline-derived CDR1 and CDR2 are SEHNR and FQNEAQ (reference sequence). This CDR3 comprises 14 residues. This CDR3 is CASMGLGDTGELFF. CDR3 coding DNA: TGTGCCAGTATGGGACTAGGGGACACCGGGGAGCTGTTTTTT.

The V gene is TRBV4-3, the J gene TRBJ2-1; TRBD1 aligns across 7 bases. The V and J ends lost 3 bases and 7 bases, in that order; junction bases with no gene match: 15. CDR3 length: 17 residues. Germline CDR1 LGHNA, CDR2 YSLEER. In DNA, the CDR3 is TGCGCCAGCAGCCAGCCCTCACGAGACAGGGCTGCGAATGAGCAGTTCTTC. As protein: CASSQPSRDRAANEQFF.

This sequence joins TRBV9 and TRBJ2-3; a weak D match, TRBD1 (5 bases). V gave up 0 bases and J gave up 2 bases, with 7 bases separating them. Germline lookup yields CDR1 SGDLS and CDR2 YYNGEE. This CDR3 spans 14 amino acids. CDR3 sequence reads: CASSVDRFTDTQYF. CDR3 bases: TGTGCCAGCAGCGTAGACAGGTTCACAGATACGCAGTATTTT.

The genes are TRBV7-9 and TRBJ2-1; 9 bases line up with TRBD2. V dropped 11 bases and J dropped 5; count of bases not matched to a gene: 16. This CDR3 spans 16 amino acids. Germline V CDR1 and CDR2: SEHNR, FQNEAQ (reference sequence). The CDR3, as DNA: TGTGCCCTCGAACCTAGCGGGATAGACTTCCACAATGAGCAGTTCTTC. This translates into CALEPSGIDFHNEQFF. Looking up the rest from reference TRBV7-9 and TRBJ2-1 gives the full variable domain: DTGVSQNPRHKITKRGQNVTFRCDPISEHNRLYWYRQTLGQGPEFLTYFQNEAQLEKSRLLSDRFSAERPKGSFSTLEIQRTEQGDSAMYLCALEPSGIDFHNEQFFGPGTRLTVL.

The CDR3 bases are TGTGCCTGGAGCGCGGGACAGGGTGTAGAGACCCAGTACTTC. Translated: CAWSAGQGVETQYF. The V gene is TRBV30, the J gene TRBJ2-5; 9 bases match TRBD1. Looked up from germline, CDR1 is GTSNPN and CDR2 is SVGIG (reference sequence). The CDR3 length is 14 residues. V was pared by 3 bases and J by 4 bases, with 6 bases of the junction left unmatched. The whole variable domain, filled in from reference TRBV30 and TRBJ2-5, reads SQTIHQWPATLVQPVGSPLSLECTVEGTSNPNLYWYRQAAGRGLQLLFYSVGIGQISSEVPQNLSASRPQDRQFILSSKKLLLSDSGFYLCAWSAGQGVETQYFGPGTRLLVL.

The chain is built from TRBV30 and TRBJ2-5, with 7 bases that match TRBD2. The DNA end favors TRBJ2-7, so the J call may be wrong. The length of the CDR3 is 17 residues. The germline CDR1 and CDR2 sequences are GTSNPN and SVGIG (reference sequence). CDR3 residues: CAWSVDPAGRRGYEQYF. For the CDR3, the DNA is TGTGCCTGGAGTGTCGACCCAGCGGGACGGAGGGGCTACGAGCAGTACTTC.

This rearrangement joins TRBV28 to TRBJ1-2, with TRBD1 matching over 8 bases. Germline CDR1 is MDHEN and CDR2 is SYDVKM. V was pared by 1 base and J by 7 bases, with 2 bases of the junction left unmatched. This CDR3 spans 13 amino acids. The DNA for the CDR3 is TGTGCCAGCAGTTTATCAGGGGGCCGTGGCTACACCTTC. Translation gives CASSLSGGRGYTF.

The V and J genes are TRBV9 and TRBJ2-5; 8 positions agree with TRBD2. The V segment lost 0 bases and the J segment 5 bases; nucleotides outside the gene matches: 6. The CDR3 spans 15 residues. CDR1 and CDR2 from the germline V gene are SGDLS and YYNGEE. This chain's CDR3 is CASSVGNGRGETQYF. The CDR3 DNA is TGTGCCAGCAGCGTAGGAAACGGGAGGGGGGAGACCCAGTACTTC. The entire variable domain, with the rest obtained from reference TRBV9 and TRBJ2-5, is as follows: DSGVTQTPKHLITATGQRVTLRCSPRSGDLSVYWYQQSLDQGLQFLIQYYNGEERAKGNILERFSAQQFPDLHSELNLSSLELGDSALYFCASSVGNGRGETQYFGPGTRLLVL.

The chain couples TRBV19 to TRBJ1-1; 7 positions agree with TRBD1. This CDR3 spans 14 amino acids. V lost 5 bases to trimming and J lost 4 bases; unmatched junction nucleotides: 7. From germline, CDR1 is LNHDA and CDR2 SQIVND (reference sequence). The CDR3 loop is CASSDTGVLTEAFF. The CDR3 DNA reads as TGTGCCAGTAGTGACACAGGGGTTCTCACTGAAGCTTTCTTT.

The chain is built from TRBV7-9 and TRBJ1-1; D unclear. The V gene lost 5 bases and the J gene lost 7 bases, with 26 bases spanning the gap. The CDR3 runs to 17 residues. CDR1 is SEHNR and CDR2 is FQNEAQ in the germline V gene (reference sequence). The DNA of the CDR3 is TGTGCCAGCAGCCCCCCCCGGTTCGGGCAATGGGCGGGTGAAGCTTTCTTT. Amino acids: CASSPPRFGQWAGEAFF.

The rearrangement links TRBV4-1 to TRBJ2-5, with D maybe TRBD1 (6 bases). Germline CDR1 is MGHRA and CDR2 is YSYEKL. Between the trimmed V and J ends, which lost 7 bases and 2 bases, there was a span of 14 bases. CDR3 size: 14 residues. The CDR3 nucleotides read TGCGCCAGCACCCCAGCGAGGGGGCAAGAGACCCAGTACTTC. Its protein is CASTPARGQETQYF.

This clone has more than one count but fewer than ten. This chain links TRBV7-3 with TRBJ2-2; tentative D call: TRBD2 (5 bases). The CDR3 runs 13 residues. Germline V lookup: CDR1 SGHTA, CDR2 FQGTGA. Trimming cost V 6 bases and J 10 bases, with 15 bases left between them. The CDR3 DNA reads as TGTGCCAGCAGTTATGTAGAGGGTTCGGAGCTGTTTTTT. Amino acids: CASSYVEGSELFF.

For the CDR3, the DNA is TGTGCCAGCAGCCCCGGTGGAGCGGGAGCCCTTAATGAGCAGTTCTTC. Protein: CASSPGGAGALNEQFF. This rearrangement joins TRBV7-3 to TRBJ2-1; 8 positions match TRBD2. V was pared by 5 bases and J by 7 bases, with 13 bases of the junction left unmatched. Germline V lookup: CDR1 SGHTA, CDR2 FQGTGA. This CDR3 has 16 residues. The variable domain in full, with the rest retrieved from reference TRBV7-3 and TRBJ2-1, is GAGVSQTPSNKVTEKGKYVELRCDPISGHTALYWYRQSLGQGPEFLIYFQGTGAADDSGLPNDRFFAVRPEGSVSTLKIQRTERGDSAVYLCASSPGGAGALNEQFFGPGTRLTVL.

Turning to this clone: One junction end disagrees with the germline gene, perhaps due to a read error. The sample carries other DNA sequences with the same CDR3. V and J are TRBV19 and TRBJ2-1; D is perhaps TRBD1 (6 bases). The germline V gene encodes CDR1 LNHDA and CDR2 SQIVND (reference sequence). The CDR3 has 15 residues. The CDR3 nucleotides are TGTGCCAGTAGTTATGGGGACATAAGAGGGAATGAGCAATTCTTC. It codes for CASSYGDIRGNEQFF.

CDR3 coding DNA: TGTGCCAGCAGCCTAACAGGGGCGACCTACGAGCAGTACTTC. This gives the protein CASSLTGATYEQYF. The chain couples TRBV28 to TRBJ2-7, with 7 bases aligning to TRBD1. The CDR3 sequence is 14 residues long. Germline CDR1 MDHEN, CDR2 SYDVKM. The junction had 7 bases not matched to a gene; V was cut back by 6 bases and J by 2 bases.

This chain connects TRBV4-2 to TRBJ2-2; 8 nucleotides match TRBD1. The CDR3 is 17 residues long. The germline V gene encodes CDR1 LGHNA and CDR2 YNFKEQ. V was pared by 0 bases and J by 1 base, with 4 bases of the junction left unmatched. The CDR3, as DNA: TGTGCCAGCAGCCAAGAGGGACAGGTGGGGAACACCGGGGAGCTGTTTTTT. Translation gives CASSQEGQVGNTGELFF.

The chain employs TRBV6-6 and TRBJ1-5, with TRBD1 identical over 8 bases. CDR1 is MNHNY, CDR2 SVGAGI, per germline (reference sequence). The V gene end was trimmed by 6 bases and the J gene end by 4 bases; junction bases not matched to a gene: 2. The CDR3 is 13 residues long. CDR3 residues: CASRRQGNQPQHF. Written as DNA, the CDR3 is TGTGCCAGCAGGCGACAGGGGAATCAGCCCCAGCATTTT.

This chain links TRBV2 with TRBJ1-4; D remains ambiguous. Germline V gene sequence: CDR1 SNHLY, CDR2 FYNNEI. CDR3 length equals 14 residues. V was cut by 1 base and J by 10 bases, with 13 bases left in between. The CDR3 DNA reads as TGTGCCAGCAGTGAAGAAGGGAGGACGGGAAAACTGTTTTTT. Protein product: CASSEEGRTGKLFF.

This clone was recorded only once. The chain has TRBV5-8 and TRBJ2-7; D is unresolved. This CDR3 is 13 amino acids long. Germline CDR1 SGHTS, CDR2 YDEGEE. Trimming cost V 2 bases and J 4 bases, with 10 bases left between them. For the CDR3, the DNA is TGTGCCAGCAGCTTCGTACAAGTTTACGAGCAGTACTTC. Its protein product is CASSFVQVYEQYF. Using reference TRBV5-8 and TRBJ2-7 for the parts outside the CDR3, the full variable domain is EAGVTQSPTHLIKTRGQQATLRCSPISGHTSVYWYQQALGLGLQFLLWYDEGEERNRGNFPPRFSGRQFPNYSSELNVNALELEDSALYLCASSFVQVYEQYFGPGTRLTVT.

The chain recombines TRBV7-2 with TRBJ2-5; D might be TRBD2 (5 bases). The germline gives CDR1 SGHTA, CDR2 FQGNSA. This CDR3 has 15 amino acids. Trimming removed 1 base from V and 0 bases from J, with 9 bases in between. CDR3 residues: CASSLGTRDQETQYF. Here the CDR3 DNA reads TGTGCCAGCAGCTTAGGTACGCGGGACCAAGAGACCCAGTACTTC.

The chain combines TRBV4-2 with TRBJ2-5; possibly TRBD2 for D (5 bases). Looked up from germline, CDR1 is LGHNA and CDR2 is YNFKEQ. CDR3 length: 18 residues. V was cut by 0 bases and J by 3 bases, with 20 bases left in between. The CDR3 bases are TGTGCCAGCAGCCAAGACCTCCTAACTAGTGCGACCAAAGAGACCCAGTACTTC. This translates into CASSQDLLTSATKETQYF.

As concerns this clone: A junction end diverges from the germline sequence, so it may reflect a read error. The chain employs TRBV7-2 and TRBJ1-1; D gene uncertain. The germline CDR1 and CDR2 sequences are SGHTA and FQGNSA. The CDR3 contains 14 residues. The CDR3 sequence: CASSLGRMNTAAFF. CDR3 bases: TGTGCCAGCAGCTTGGGGAGAATGAACACTGCAGCTTTCTTT.

The chain combines TRBV27 with TRBJ2-3; D possibly corresponds to TRBD1 (5 bases). The CDR3 runs 16 residues. The germline V gene has CDR1 MNHEY and CDR2 SMNVEV (reference sequence). Trimming shortened V by 5 bases and J by 0 bases, and 15 bases separated the two germline ends. The CDR3 region is CASSPSTATSTDTQYF. CDR3 bases: TGTGCCAGCAGTCCCTCGACAGCTACTAGCACAGATACGCAGTATTTT.

This chain uses TRBV7-2 with TRBJ1-4; 7 nucleotides align to TRBD1. V gave up 1 base and J gave up 4 bases; unmatched junction bases: 6. The CDR3 is 16 amino acids. Germline V gene data show CDR1 as SGHTA and CDR2 as FQGNSA. CDR3 coding DNA: TGTGCCAGCAGCTTAGTCCCCGGGACAGATAATGAAAAACTGTTTTTT. Translated: CASSLVPGTDNEKLFF.